These 11 T cell receptor beta chains were sequenced from one sample in a study of CD8 T cells in Susac syndrome. Reverse transcription of 0.5 to 1 ug RNA was performed with random hexamers. A single record per CDR3 protein comes from TCRdb applying MiXCR to the immunoSEQ multiplex PCR reads. The sample includes around 120,000 distinct CDR3 sequences, roughly 93% of them seen just once. The sample consisted of CD4+ T cells from PBMCs. All receptors come from a human donor with multiple sclerosis.

J is TRBJ2-3 and V is TRBV5-1; the D gene is possibly TRBD1 (6 bases). Trimming shortened V by 2 bases and J by 6 bases, and 16 bases separated the two germline ends. Germline V gene data show CDR1 as SGHRS and CDR2 as YFSETQ. This CDR3 has 15 amino acids. CDR3 region: CASSFTGNQGDTQYF. The CDR3 nucleotides read TGCGCCAGCAGCTTTACAGGGAACCAGGGGGATACGCAGTATTTT.

This rearrangement joins TRBV6-1 to TRBJ1-1; no firm D call. Trimming removed 6 bases at V and 1 base at J, with 12 bases between. The CDR3 loop spans 14 amino acids. CDR1 and CDR2 from the germline V gene are MNHNS and SASEGT. The CDR3 coding sequence is TGTGCCAGCAGATCCTTCGGGAGGAACACTGAAGCTTTCTTT. Protein sequence: CASRSFGRNTEAFF.

This clonotype was detected only a few times. This rearrangement joins TRBV7-3 to TRBJ1-1, with D uncertain. The CDR3 has 14 residues. Between the trimmed V and J ends, which lost 0 bases and 6 bases, there was a span of 11 bases. CDR1 is SGHTA, CDR2 FQGTGA, per germline. CDR3 in amino acids: CASSLTREGPEAFF. The CDR3 nucleotides read TGTGCCAGCAGCTTAACTCGCGAGGGCCCTGAAGCTTTCTTT.

The CDR3 DNA reads TGTGCCAGCAGTACAGGGGGCTCCTACGAGCAGTACTTC. It codes for CASSTGGSYEQYF. This sequence joins TRBV7-9 and TRBJ2-7, with 8 bases identical to TRBD1. The CDR3 extends over 13 amino acids. Per germline, CDR1 SEHNR and CDR2 FQNEAQ (reference sequence). Losses at the gene ends were 6 bases for V and 0 bases for J; bases not matched to a gene: 1. Using reference TRBV7-9 and TRBJ2-7 for the parts outside the CDR3, the full variable domain is DTGVSQNPRHKITKRGQNVTFRCDPISEHNRLYWYRQTLGQGPEFLTYFQNEAQLEKSRLLSDRFSAERPKGSFSTLEIQRTEQGDSAMYLCASSTGGSYEQYFGPGTRLTVT.

The J gene is TRBJ1-1, the V gene TRBV10-3; D is undetermined. The CDR3 extends over 12 amino acids. The germline gives CDR1 ENHRY, CDR2 SYGVKD. The V end was cut by 3 bases, the J end by 6 bases, with 8 bases between. The CDR3 sequence: CAISENPPEAFF. The DNA of the CDR3 is TGTGCCATCAGTGAAAATCCCCCTGAAGCTTTCTTT.

The chain uses TRBV9 and TRBJ2-7; 9 nucleotides match TRBD2. The trim removed 0 bases at V and 5 bases at J, leaving 15 bases unmatched. The CDR3 extends over 18 amino acids. Looked up from germline, CDR1 is SGDLS and CDR2 is YYNGEE. The CDR3 region is CASSVAPLSGGQGHEQYF. The DNA for the CDR3 is TGTGCCAGCAGCGTAGCCCCCCTCAGCGGGGGGCAGGGCCACGAGCAGTACTTC. The full variable domain, in which reference TRBV9 and TRBJ2-7 provide the parts outside the CDR3, is DSGVTQTPKHLITATGQRVTLRCSPRSGDLSVYWYQQSLDQGLQFLIQYYNGEERAKGNILERFSAQQFPDLHSELNLSSLELGDSALYFCASSVAPLSGGQGHEQYFGPGTRLTVT.

The chain combines TRBV10-3 with TRBJ1-1, with D maybe TRBD1 (5 bases). CDR3 length equals 13 residues. Germline V gene data show CDR1 as ENHRY and CDR2 as SYGVKD. Deletions cut 4 bases from V and 4 bases from J, with 10 bases between. Here the CDR3 DNA reads TGTGCCATCAGTGCCGGGGGGGGCACTGAAGCTTTCTTT. Translating it yields CAISAGGGTEAFF.

The chain recombines TRBV6-2 or TRBV6-3 with TRBJ2-7; no clear D. This CDR3 has 13 amino acids. The germline CDR1 and CDR2 sequences are MNHEY and SVGEGT. V was clipped by 8 bases and J by 3 bases, with 14 bases between them. As DNA, the CDR3 is TGTGCCAGCCTTAACCCCCCTGACTACGAGCAGTACTTC. Its protein is CASLNPPDYEQYF.

The chain carries TRBV5-4 and TRBJ1-1; D unclear. CDR1 and CDR2 (germline): SGHNT, YYREEE (reference sequence). V was pared by 5 bases and J by 4 bases, with 21 bases between. The length of the CDR3 is 16 residues. CDR3: CASRPTFSLHRTEAFF. The CDR3 bases are TGTGCCAGCAGGCCAACCTTCTCGCTCCACCGCACTGAAGCTTTCTTT.

This chain uses TRBV2 with TRBJ2-6; 10 nucleotides match TRBD1. The V segment lost 6 bases and the J segment 0 bases; nucleotides outside the gene matches: 8. CDR3 length: 18 amino acids. Germline assignment: CDR1 SNHLY and CDR2 FYNNEI. Written as DNA, the CDR3 is TGTGCCAGCAGGTCGACAGGGGGCTCAAGCTCTGGGGCCAACGTCCTGACTTTC. Its protein product is CASRSTGGSSSGANVLTF.

The rearrangement links TRBV6-5 to TRBJ2-1, with TRBD1 as a possible D gene (5 bases). The CDR3 spans 14 residues. The ends were cut back, 7 bases at V and 6 bases at J, with 16 bases in the middle. Germline V gives CDR1 MNHEY, CDR2 SVGAGI. CDR3 sequence (DNA): TGTGCCAGCAAACCTTTGGCAGGGCGCAATGAGCAGTTCTTC. Protein sequence: CASKPLAGRNEQFF.